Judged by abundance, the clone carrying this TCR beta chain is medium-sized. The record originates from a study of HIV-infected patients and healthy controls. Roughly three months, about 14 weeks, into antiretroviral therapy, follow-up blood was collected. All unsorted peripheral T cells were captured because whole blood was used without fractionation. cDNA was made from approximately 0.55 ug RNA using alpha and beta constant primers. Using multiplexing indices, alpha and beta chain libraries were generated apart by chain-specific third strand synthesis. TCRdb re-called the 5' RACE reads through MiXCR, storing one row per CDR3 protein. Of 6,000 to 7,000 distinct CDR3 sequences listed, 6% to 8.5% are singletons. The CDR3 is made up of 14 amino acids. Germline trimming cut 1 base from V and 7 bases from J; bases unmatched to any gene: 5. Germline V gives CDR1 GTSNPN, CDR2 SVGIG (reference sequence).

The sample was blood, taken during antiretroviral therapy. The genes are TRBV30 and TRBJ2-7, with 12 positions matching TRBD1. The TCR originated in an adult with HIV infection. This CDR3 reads CAWSGDRGQEEQYF. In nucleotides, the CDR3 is TGTGCCTGGAGTGGGGACAGGGGGCAGGAGGAGCAGTACTTC.